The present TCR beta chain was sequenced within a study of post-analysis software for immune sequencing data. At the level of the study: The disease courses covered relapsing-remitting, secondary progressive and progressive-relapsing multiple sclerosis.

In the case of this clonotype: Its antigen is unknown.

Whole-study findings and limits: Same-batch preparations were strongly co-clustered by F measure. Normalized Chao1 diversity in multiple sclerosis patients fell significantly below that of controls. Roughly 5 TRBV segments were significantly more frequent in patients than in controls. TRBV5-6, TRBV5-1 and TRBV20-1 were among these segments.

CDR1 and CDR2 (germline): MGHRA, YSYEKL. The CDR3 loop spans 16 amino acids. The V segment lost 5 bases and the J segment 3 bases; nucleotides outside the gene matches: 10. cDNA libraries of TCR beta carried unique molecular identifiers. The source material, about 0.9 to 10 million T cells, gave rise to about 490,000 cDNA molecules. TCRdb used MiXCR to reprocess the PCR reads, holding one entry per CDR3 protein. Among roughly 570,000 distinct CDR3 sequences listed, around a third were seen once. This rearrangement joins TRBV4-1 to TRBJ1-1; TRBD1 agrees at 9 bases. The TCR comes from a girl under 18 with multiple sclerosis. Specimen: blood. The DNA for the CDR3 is TGCGCCAGCAGCGCACGTCGGACAGGGGAGGACACTGAAGCTTTCTTT. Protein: CASSARRTGEDTEAFF.